The 4 T cell receptor beta chains below all came from one sample that was sequenced in a study of identical twins. MiXCR, applied by TCRdb to the 5' RACE reads, yields one record per CDR3 protein. The data hold some 570,000 distinct CDR3 sequences, with approximately 20% observed a single time. These same data were also listed under a study on yellow fever vaccine responses in identical twins.

Sequenced: CD4+ T cells sorted from blood. Source of these receptors: a woman aged 18-35 years in good health.

A few counts support this clonotype. The rearrangement links TRBV2 to TRBJ1-5; D is ambiguous. Deletions cut 0 bases from V and 9 bases from J, with 6 bases between. There are 12 residues in the CDR3. CDR1 and CDR2 (germline): SNHLY, FYNNEI. CDR3: CASSEALGPQHF. CDR3 sequence (DNA): TGTGCCAGCAGTGAAGCGCTTGGGCCCCAGCATTTT.

V is TRBV13 and J is TRBJ2-1, with D possibly TRBD2 on 5 matching bases. V gave up 0 bases and J gave up 0 bases, with 9 bases separating them. The germline CDR1 and CDR2 sequences are PRHDT and FYEKMQ (reference sequence). CDR3 size: 16 residues. The CDR3 protein is CASSLGGAGSYNEQFF. The CDR3 DNA reads as TGTGCCAGCAGCTTAGGGGGCGCGGGCTCCTACAATGAGCAGTTCTTC.

This clonotype showed up just a few times. V usage is TRBV20-1 and J usage is TRBJ2-7; no definite D call. This CDR3 region has 14 residues. Trimming left V 5 bases short and J 0 bases short, with 14 bases between. Germline lookup yields CDR1 DFQATT and CDR2 SNEGSKA (reference sequence). CDR3 in DNA: TGCAGTGCTGGTAGGCCCGAATTCTCCTACGAGCAGTACGTC. Translation: CSAGRPEFSYEQYV.

In its sample, this clonotype was seen a few times. The chain joins TRBV12-3 or TRBV12-4 to TRBJ2-5; 7 bases agree with TRBD2. The V segment lost 7 bases and the J segment 5 bases; nucleotides outside the gene matches: 4. CDR3 size: 12 residues. The CDR3 reads CASTLGGETQYF. The CDR3 DNA reads TGTGCCAGCACTCTGGGGGGGGAGACCCAGTACTTC.